The clone carrying this TCR beta chain has more than one count but fewer than ten. Original methodology: From reference gene primer amplification, estimates of nucleated cell counts were derived. Clones were read by immunoSEQ multiplex PCR, and TCRdb kept only the in-frame ones, dropping some. The V and J calls and clone size were taken over from that table, and D and trimming were inferred from the DNA. Of about 80,000 clones in the sample, about four fifths were seen once. This sample was taken from a study of blood T cell repertoires in COVID-19. For the study at large: The United States, Italy and Spain were the sources of the acute and convalescent COVID-19 samples. Nucleic acid was either cDNA or gDNA, and it came from T cells, B-cell-depleted T cells, or PBMCs.

Germline values: CDR1 SEHNR, CDR2 FQNEAQ (reference sequence). The V and J ends lost 0 bases and 7 bases respectively, with 15 bases between them. The CDR3 is made up of 16 amino acids. This chain uses TRBV7-9 with TRBJ2-2, with D possibly being TRBD2 (6 bases). This receptor was obtained from a human donor in a cohort sampled during active COVID-19. Sequencing was carried out using peripheral blood. CDR3 residues: CASSLASGAGLGELFF. The CDR3, as DNA: TGTGCCAGCAGCTTAGCGAGCGGAGCGGGTCTCGGGGAGCTGTTTTTT.